The source of this T cell receptor (beta chain) is a study of monozygotic twins with inflammatory bowel disease. CDR1 is SGHTS, CDR2 YDEGEE, per germline. The CDR3 has 17 amino acids. Investigators made cDNA in eight separate reactions per sample. With the 5' RACE reads reprocessed, TCRdb shows one record per CDR3 protein and no DNA. Its clone listing holds 150,000 to 200,000 distinct CDR3 sequences. This sequence joins TRBV5-8 and TRBJ2-1; without DNA, the TCRdb call of TRBD2 cannot be checked. The sample was blood. This sequence was found in a human donor with ulcerative colitis or Crohn's disease, or a healthy co-twin of an affected twin (not recorded which). The CDR3 spells CASSLAPGGGRGNEQFF.